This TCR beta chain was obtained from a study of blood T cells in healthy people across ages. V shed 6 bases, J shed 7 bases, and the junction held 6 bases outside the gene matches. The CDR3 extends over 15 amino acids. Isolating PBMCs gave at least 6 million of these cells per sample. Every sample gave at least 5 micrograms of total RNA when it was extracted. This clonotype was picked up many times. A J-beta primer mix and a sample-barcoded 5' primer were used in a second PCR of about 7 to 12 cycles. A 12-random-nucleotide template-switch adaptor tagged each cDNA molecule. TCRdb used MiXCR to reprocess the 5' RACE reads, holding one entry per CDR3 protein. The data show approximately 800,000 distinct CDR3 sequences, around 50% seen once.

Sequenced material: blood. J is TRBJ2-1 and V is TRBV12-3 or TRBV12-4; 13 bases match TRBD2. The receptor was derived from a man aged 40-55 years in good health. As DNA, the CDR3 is TGTGCCAGCAGATTACTAGCGGGGGGGCGAAATGAGCAGTTCTTC. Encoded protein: CASRLLAGGRNEQFF.